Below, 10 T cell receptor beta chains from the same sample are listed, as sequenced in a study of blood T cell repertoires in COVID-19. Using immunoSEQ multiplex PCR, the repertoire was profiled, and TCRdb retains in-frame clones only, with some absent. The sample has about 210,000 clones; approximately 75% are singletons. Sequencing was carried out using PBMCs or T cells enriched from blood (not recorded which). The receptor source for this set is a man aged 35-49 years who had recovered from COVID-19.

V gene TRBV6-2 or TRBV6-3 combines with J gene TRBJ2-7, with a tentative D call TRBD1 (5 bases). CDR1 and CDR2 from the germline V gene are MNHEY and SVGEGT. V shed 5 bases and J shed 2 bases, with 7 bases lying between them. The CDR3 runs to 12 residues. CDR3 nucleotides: TGTGCCAGCAGTCCCAGGGCCTACGAGCAGTACTTC. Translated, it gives CASSPRAYEQYF.

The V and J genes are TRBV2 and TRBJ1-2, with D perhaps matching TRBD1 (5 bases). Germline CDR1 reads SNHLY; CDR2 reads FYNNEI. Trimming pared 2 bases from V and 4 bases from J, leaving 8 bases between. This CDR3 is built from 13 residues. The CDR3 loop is CASSETGGYGYTF. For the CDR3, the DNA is TGTGCCAGCAGTGAAACAGGTGGCTATGGCTACACCTTC. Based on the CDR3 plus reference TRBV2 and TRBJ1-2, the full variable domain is EPEVTQTPSHQVTQMGQEVILRCVPISNHLYFYWYRQILGQKVEFLVSFYNNEISEKSEIFDDQFSVERPDGSNFTLKIRSTKLEDSAMYFCASSETGGYGYTFGSGTRLTVV.

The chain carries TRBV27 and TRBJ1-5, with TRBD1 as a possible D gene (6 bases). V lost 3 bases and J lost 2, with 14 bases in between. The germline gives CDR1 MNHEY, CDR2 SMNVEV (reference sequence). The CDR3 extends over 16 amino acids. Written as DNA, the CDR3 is TGTGCCAGCAGTTTGGGGGGGGCGAGTGGCAATCAGCCCCAGCATTTT. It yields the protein CASSLGGASGNQPQHF.

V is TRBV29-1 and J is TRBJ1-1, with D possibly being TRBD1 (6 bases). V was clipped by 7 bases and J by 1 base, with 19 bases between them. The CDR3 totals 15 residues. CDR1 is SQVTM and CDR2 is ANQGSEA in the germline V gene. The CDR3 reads CSAPSPQGRNTEAFF. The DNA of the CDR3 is TGCAGCGCCCCCTCACCCCAGGGGAGGAACACTGAAGCTTTCTTT.

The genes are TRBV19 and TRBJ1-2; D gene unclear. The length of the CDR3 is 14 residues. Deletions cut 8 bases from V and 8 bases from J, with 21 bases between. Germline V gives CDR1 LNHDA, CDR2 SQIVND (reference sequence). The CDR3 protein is CASSVGGITVGYTF. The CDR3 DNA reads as TGTGCCAGTTCAGTAGGAGGAATAACGGTAGGCTACACCTTC.

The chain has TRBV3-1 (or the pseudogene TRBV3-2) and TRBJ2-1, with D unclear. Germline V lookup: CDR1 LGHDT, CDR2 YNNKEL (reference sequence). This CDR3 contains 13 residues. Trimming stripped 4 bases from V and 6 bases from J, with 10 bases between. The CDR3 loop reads CASSPRLVNEQFF. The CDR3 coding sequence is TGTGCCAGCAGCCCCCGGCTAGTCAATGAGCAGTTCTTC.

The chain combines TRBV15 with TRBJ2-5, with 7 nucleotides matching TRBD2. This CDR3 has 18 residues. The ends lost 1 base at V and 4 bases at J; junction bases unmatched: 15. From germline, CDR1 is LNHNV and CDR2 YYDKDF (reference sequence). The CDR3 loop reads CATSRGIVTSIRVETQYF. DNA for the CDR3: TGTGCCACCAGCAGAGGAATCGTGACTAGCATACGGGTAGAGACCCAGTACTTC.

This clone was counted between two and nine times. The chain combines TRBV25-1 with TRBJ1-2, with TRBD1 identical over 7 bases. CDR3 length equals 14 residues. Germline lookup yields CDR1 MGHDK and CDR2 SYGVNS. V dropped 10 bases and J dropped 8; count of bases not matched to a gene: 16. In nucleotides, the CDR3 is TGTGCCACCCGACTCGACAGGGCCGACGGGGGCTACACCTTC. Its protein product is CATRLDRADGGYTF.

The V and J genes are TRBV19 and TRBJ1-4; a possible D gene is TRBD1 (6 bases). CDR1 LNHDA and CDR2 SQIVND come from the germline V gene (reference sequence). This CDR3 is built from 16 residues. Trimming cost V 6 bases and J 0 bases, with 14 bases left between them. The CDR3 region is CASRGAFIATNEKLFF. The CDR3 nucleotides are TGTGCCAGTAGGGGGGCCTTCATTGCAACTAATGAAAAACTGTTTTTT.

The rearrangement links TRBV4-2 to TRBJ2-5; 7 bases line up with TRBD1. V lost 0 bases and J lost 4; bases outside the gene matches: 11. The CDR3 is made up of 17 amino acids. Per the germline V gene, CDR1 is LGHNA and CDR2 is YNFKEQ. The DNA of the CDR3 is TGTGCCAGCAGCCAAGAGGGGAACAGGGGCCTCACAGAGACCCAGTACTTC. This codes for CASSQEGNRGLTETQYF.